Given below is one TCR beta chain in context. The source of the sample is a study of blood T cell repertoires in COVID-19. CDR1 is MNHNS, CDR2 SASEGT, per germline. This CDR3 is 15 amino acids long. Trimming at V came to 2 bases and at J to 4 bases, leaving 7 bases not matched to a gene. Clones were read by immunoSEQ multiplex PCR, and TCRdb kept only the in-frame ones, dropping some. This sample has 110,000 to 150,000 clones, with more than 85% found just once. This chain joins TRBV6-1 and TRBJ2-5; 7 bases are a match to TRBD2. Sample: peripheral blood. This TCR was sampled from a man in his sixties with active or convalescent COVID-19. This CDR3 reads CASSEKPAGRETQYF. The DNA for the CDR3 is TGTGCCAGCAGTGAAAAGCCAGCGGGAAGAGAGACCCAGTACTTC.